This TCR beta chain appears in the sequencing data of a study of CD8 T cells in Susac syndrome. The CDR3 is 12 residues long. From germline, CDR1 is SQVTM and CDR2 ANQGSEA. V lost 5 bases to trimming and J lost 8 bases, with 15 bases between them. Reverse transcription of about 0.5 to 1 ug RNA used random hexamers. The immunoSEQ assay covered 54 Vbeta and 13 Jbeta segments for CDR3. TCRdb used MiXCR to reprocess the immunoSEQ multiplex PCR reads, holding one entry per CDR3 protein. The table records almost 450,000 distinct CDR3 sequences, more than 70% of them present only once. The origin of this receptor is a human donor with multiple sclerosis. Sequencing used CD8+ T cells from PBMCs. The rearrangement uses TRBV29-1 and TRBJ1-2; D unclear. The CDR3 DNA reads TGCAGCGTTTTGGGCCATTCCGGGGGCTACACCTTC. Amino acids: CSVLGHSGGYTF.